Listed below are T cell receptor beta chains from one sample, sequenced in a study of T cells in localized non-small cell lung cancer. This table comes from immunoSEQ multiplex PCR, and its TCRdb copy is limited to in-frame clones, with some not included. In the table there are 20,000 to 30,000 clones, less than 95% of which are singletons. Sequencing was performed on peripheral blood, taken before any cancer treatment. The source of these receptors is a female donor of 60 years or more with stage II squamous cell lung carcinoma. The CDR3 runs from the conserved cysteine through the conserved F or W. Each record gives: CDR3 DNA, CDR3 protein, D gene, clone size, V gene, J gene. A D gene is named only where the DNA matches it firmly. Expanded clones are given a class, and other clones once, few, many or no size at all.

TGCGCCAGCAGCTTGTCACTCCCAGGGGGGACTGAAGCTTTCTTT	CASSLSLPGGTEAFF	TRBD1	-	TRBV5-1	TRBJ1-1
TGTGCCAGCAGCCCACAGGGAACTGAAGCTTTCTTT	CASSPQGTEAFF	-	-	TRBV7-2	TRBJ1-1
TGCGCCAGCAGCTCCACAACCGGGACAGAAAAACTGTTTTTT	CASSSTTGTEKLFF	-	-	TRBV5-1	TRBJ1-4
TGTGCCAGCAAGATAGGCCCTGGGCAATCAGCCCAGCATTTT	CASKIGPGQSAQHF	-	-	TRBV13	TRBJ1-5
TGTGCCAGCAGCTTAGGGGGCGCAAAGCGGTACTTC	CASSLGGAKRYF	-	-	TRBV7-2	TRBJ2-4
TGTGCCAGCTACCTTGCCTCGGTTATGAACACTGAAGCTTTCTTT	CASYLASVMNTEAFF	-	-	TRBV6-1	TRBJ1-1
TGTGCCAGCAGTGAAAATCTGGGCGGGTCTAACTATGGCTACACCTTC	CASSENLGGSNYGYTF	-	-	TRBV6-1	TRBJ1-2
TGTGCCAGCAGTGAATTTGGCGGGAGGGCCGGGGAGCTGTTTTTT	CASSEFGGRAGELFF	TRBD2	-	TRBV25-1	TRBJ2-2
TGTGCCAGCAGCTACTCTAGCGGGAACACCGGGGAGCTGTTTTTT	CASSYSSGNTGELFF	TRBD2	-	TRBV7-3	TRBJ2-2
TGTGCCAGCAGCTTGCCTGGCGGGGGGGCGAGGGAGACCCAGTACTTC	CASSLPGGGARETQYF	TRBD2	-	TRBV5-5	TRBJ2-5
TGTGCCTGGAGTGAGTCCCACCTAAACGAGCAGTACTTC	CAWSESHLNEQYF	-	-	TRBV30	TRBJ2-7
TGCGCCAGCAGCCTGCTGGAGACAGCTAATGAAAAACTGTTTTTT	CASSLLETANEKLFF	-	-	TRBV5-1	TRBJ1-4
TGTGCCAGCACCGCTAGTGACATTCAGTACTTC	CASTASDIQYF	-	-	TRBV6-1	TRBJ2-4
TGTGCCAGCAGCGAGGGGGGACAGGGGGCAGAGACCCAGTACTTC	CASSEGGQGAETQYF	TRBD1	once	TRBV9	TRBJ2-5
TGCAGCGTTGGGAAATCGAGCGGGCCCTACGAGCAGTACTTC	CSVGKSSGPYEQYF	-	large	TRBV29-1	TRBJ2-7
TGCGCCAGCAGCCCGGCCCTAGCGGGAGGCACAGATACGCAGTATTTT	CASSPALAGGTDTQYF	TRBD2	-	TRBV5-1	TRBJ2-3
TGTGCCAGTAGTATAGATAGGGGGTCCGGGGAGCTGTTTTTT	CASSIDRGSGELFF	-	-	TRBV19	TRBJ2-2
TGTGCCAGCAGCGAACGATACAGGGAAGACGAGCAGTACTTC	CASSERYREDEQYF	-	-	TRBV9	TRBJ2-7
TGTGCCAGCAGCCCTAGAAAAGACGGGACAACCGACAATGAGCAGTTCTTC	CASSPRKDGTTDNEQFF	-	-	TRBV7-9	TRBJ2-1
TGTGCCAGCAGTTTAGAGGGACAGAACTATGGCTACACCTTC	CASSLEGQNYGYTF	TRBD1	once	TRBV6-1	TRBJ1-2
TGTGCCACCAAAGGACTAGCGGGCGGGGAGCTGTTTTTT	CATKGLAGGELFF	TRBD2	few	TRBV10-3	TRBJ2-2
TGTGCCAGCAGCCGAAAGGACTATCAGGGAGAGACCCAGTACTTC	CASSRKDYQGETQYF	-	-	TRBV6-1	TRBJ2-5
TGTGCCAGCAGCTCCTCCATGAACACTGAAGCTTTCTTT	CASSSSMNTEAFF	-	-	TRBV7-9	TRBJ1-1
TGCAGCGTTGCGGGGGGCCCTAGCACAGATACGCAGTATTTT	CSVAGGPSTDTQYF	-	-	TRBV29-1	TRBJ2-3
TGTGCCAGCAGCTTCCTGCAGGGAGACTATGGCTACACCTTC	CASSFLQGDYGYTF	-	-	TRBV7-2	TRBJ1-2
TGTGCCAGCAGCTTAGCGAGCAGGGAGGATGGCTACACCTTC	CASSLASREDGYTF	-	-	TRBV7-2	TRBJ1-2
TGCGCCAGCAGCTTGGGTGGGGAAAACTATGGCTACACCTTC	CASSLGGENYGYTF	-	-	TRBV5-1	TRBJ1-2
TGTGCCTGGAGTGCCCAGGGCTACGAGCAGTACTTC	CAWSAQGYEQYF	-	-	TRBV30	TRBJ2-7
TGTGCCAGCAGCTTAAAGGGGAGTGAGAACACTGAAGCTTTCTTT	CASSLKGSENTEAFF	-	-	TRBV11-2	TRBJ1-1
TGTGCCAGTAGACCTGCCCAGGGGGAAAAACTGTTTTTT	CASRPAQGEKLFF	-	-	TRBV5-4	TRBJ1-4
TGCAGTGCGCCCCACCGACTGGAGCAGTTCTTC	CSAPHRLEQFF	-	once	TRBV20-1	TRBJ2-1
TGTGCCTGGAGTCAGGGGCCCGAGCAGTACTTC	CAWSQGPEQYF	-	-	TRBV30	TRBJ2-7
TGTGCCATCAGCCCACAGGGGTACGAGCAGTACTTC	CAISPQGYEQYF	TRBD1	-	TRBV10-3	TRBJ2-7
TGTGCCAGTAGTATAATCGGTACTAGCGGAACCTACGAGCAGTACTTC	CASSIIGTSGTYEQYF	TRBD2	-	TRBV19	TRBJ2-7
TGTGCCAGCAGCCGGACAGGGGGCGCTTATAGCAATCAGCCCCAGCATTTT	CASSRTGGAYSNQPQHF	TRBD1	-	TRBV5-5	TRBJ1-5
TGTGCCAGCAGGGCCTCTAGCGGGAGGGCGAATGAGCAGTTCTTC	CASRASSGRANEQFF	TRBD2	-	TRBV2	TRBJ2-1
TGTGCCAGCAGTGACGGCAGAGCTAATGAAAAACTGTTTTTT	CASSDGRANEKLFF	-	-	TRBV2	TRBJ1-4
TGTGCCAGCAGCTTTTTGTCGGCCTCCTACAATGAGCAGTTCTTC	CASSFLSASYNEQFF	-	-	TRBV7-3	TRBJ2-1
TGTGCCAGCAGCTTAATAGCGGGGGGCCCAAATGAGCAGTTCTTC	CASSLIAGGPNEQFF	TRBD2	-	TRBV11-2	TRBJ2-1
TGTGCCAGCAGACAGGGCTCAACTAATGAAAAACTGTTTTTT	CASRQGSTNEKLFF	-	-	TRBV6-5	TRBJ1-4
TGTGCCAGCACCTCCCCCGGGTCGGGCTACGAGCAGTACTTC	CASTSPGSGYEQYF	-	-	TRBV7-2	TRBJ2-7
TGTGCCAGCAGCCCATCGGGGACTAGCGGCTACAATGAGCAGTTCTTC	CASSPSGTSGYNEQFF	TRBD2	-	TRBV7-6	TRBJ2-1
TGTGCCAGCAGCCAATCTCGTGGGGAAGCTTTCTTT	CASSQSRGEAFF	-	-	TRBV14	TRBJ1-1
TGCGCCAGCAGCCAAGATGATTGGACGCTCTACGAGCAGTACTTC	CASSQDDWTLYEQYF	-	-	TRBV4-1	TRBJ2-7
TGTGCCAGCAACCCGGGGGCGGAGGACTATGGCTACACCTTC	CASNPGAEDYGYTF	-	-	TRBV5-3	TRBJ1-2
TGTGCCAGCAGTCGCGAGGGGAGCCGACAGGCCAATGAGCAGTTCTTC	CASSREGSRQANEQFF	-	-	TRBV7-9	TRBJ2-1
TGTGCCAGCAGCTTAGCTGCAGGGGGAAAGACCCAGTACTTC	CASSLAAGGKTQYF	TRBD1	-	TRBV7-9	TRBJ2-5
TGTGCCAGCAGCGATGGGACTAGCGGGAGCATTCAGTACTTC	CASSDGTSGSIQYF	TRBD2	-	TRBV7-2	TRBJ2-4
TGCGCCAGCAGCCAAGAAAGGAGCTCTGGAAACACCATATATTTT	CASSQERSSGNTIYF	-	-	TRBV4-1	TRBJ1-3
TGTGCCTGGAATGCAAGGACTAGCGATTCCGATGAGCAGTTCTTC	CAWNARTSDSDEQFF	TRBD2	-	TRBV30	TRBJ2-1
TGCGCCAGCAGCCCCGTAGCGTTAAGCTCCTACGAGCAGTACTTC	CASSPVALSSYEQYF	-	-	TRBV5-1	TRBJ2-7
TGTGCCAGCCTTTCAACCTGGACAGACTTATACAATGAGCAGTTCTTC	CASLSTWTDLYNEQFF	-	-	TRBV7-9	TRBJ2-1